The clone carrying this T cell receptor beta chain was seen at least ten times. TCRdb re-called the 5' RACE reads with MiXCR, one entry per CDR3 protein. The table shows 65,000 to 75,000 distinct CDR3 sequences, with around 4.8% occurring only once. This specimen comes from a study of neurological immune-mediated disorders. V shed 6 bases and J 1 base; nucleotides not matched to a gene: 3. The CDR3 is 13 residues long. The J gene is TRBJ2-7, the V gene TRBV12-3 or TRBV12-4; 7 bases are a match to TRBD1. The TCR comes from a woman aged 70 to 79 with multiple sclerosis. Material: PBMCs. This chain's CDR3 is CASSWDSSYEQYF. CDR3 DNA: TGTGCCAGCAGCTGGGACAGTTCCTACGAGCAGTACTTC.